Listed below are T cell receptor beta chains from one sample, sequenced in a study of CD8+ T cells in alopecia areata. Sequencing used immunoSEQ multiplex PCR; TCRdb keeps in-frame clones, though not all of them. This table has under 250,000 clones, around 57% appearing once. The source material was CD4+ T cells sorted from blood, sampled at week 4, from a patient treated with tofacitinib. The receptors shown here come from a human donor with alopecia areata. Both conserved end residues are part of each CDR3. Each record gives: J gene, clone size, D gene, V gene, CDR3 DNA, CDR3 protein. D genes are given only for firm matches. Clone size is given for some rows only: seen once, a few or many times, or a class if the clone is expanded.

TRBJ2-7 | - | - | TRBV25-1 | TGTGCCAGCACCGGGGCCTACGAGCAGTACTTC | CASTGAYEQYF
TRBJ2-6 | - | - | TRBV4-3 | TGCGCCAGCAGCCCTGCGAGCAGGGGCCGCTCTGGGGCCAACGTCCTGACTTTC | CASSPASRGRSGANVLTF
TRBJ2-7 | - | TRBD2 | TRBV28 | TGTGCCAGCAGTAGGCGACTAGCGGGAGTCTACGAGCAGTACTTC | CASSRRLAGVYEQYF
TRBJ1-3 | - | TRBD1 | TRBV29-1 | TGCAGCGTTGGGACAGGGGGAAGTTCTGGAAACACCATATATTTT | CSVGTGGSSGNTIYF
TRBJ1-1 | - | TRBD1 | TRBV9 | TGTGCCAGCGGTGGGACAGGGGTACGAGATGAAGCTTTCTTT | CASGGTGVRDEAFF
TRBJ2-2 | - | TRBD1 | TRBV29-1 | TGCAGCGTTCGTGTGACAGGGCATGGAGCCGGGGAGCTGTTTTTT | CSVRVTGHGAGELFF
TRBJ1-5 | - | - | TRBV30 | TGTGCCTGGAGTGTACGGGGAGATCAGCCCCAGCATTTT | CAWSVRGDQPQHF
TRBJ2-7 | - | - | TRBV5-1 | TGCGCCAGCAGCGGGGACGGTCAGCACTCCTACGAGCAGTACTTC | CASSGDGQHSYEQYF
TRBJ2-7 | few | - | TRBV6-1 | TGTGCCAGCAGTGAATCTTGGGGGCTGAGCTCCTACGAGCAGTACTTC | CASSESWGLSSYEQYF
TRBJ2-1 | few | TRBD2 | TRBV7-2 | TGTGCCAGCAGGTTGCTAGCGGGGGGCCACAATGAGCAGTTCTTC | CASRLLAGGHNEQFF
TRBJ1-1 | few | - | TRBV19 | TGTGCCAGTAGACAAAACAGGGATTTCTCTGAAGCTTTCTTT | CASRQNRDFSEAFF
TRBJ2-4 | few | TRBD1 | TRBV29-1 | TGCAGCGCCTCGGCCGGGACAGCGAAAAACATTCAGTACTTC | CSASAGTAKNIQYF
TRBJ2-1 | - | TRBD2 | TRBV11-2 | TGTGCCAGCAGCTTAGGGGCGGGGGGGCCCTACAATGAGCAGTTCTTC | CASSLGAGGPYNEQFF
TRBJ1-6 | - | - | TRBV27 | TGTGCCAGCAGTTTATCGTTAGCACAAGCGTTGAATTCACCCCTCCACTTT | CASSLSLAQALNSPLHF
TRBJ2-7 | once | - | TRBV11-2 | TGTGCCAGCAGCGCTTCATGGGAGCAGTACTTC | CASSASWEQYF
TRBJ2-7 | few | TRBD1 | TRBV19 | TGTGCCAGTAGTACGGGACAGGTAGGAACCTACGAGCAGTACTTC | CASSTGQVGTYEQYF
TRBJ1-1 | few | - | TRBV27 | TGTGCCAGCAGTTTACTTTCGGGGGGCACTGAAGCTTTCTTT | CASSLLSGGTEAFF
TRBJ1-2 | - | - | TRBV10-3 | TGTGCCATCAGTGAGAGGGGGGCGACTGTTTATGGCTACACCTTC | CAISERGATVYGYTF
TRBJ2-3 | - | - | TRBV20-1 | TGCAGTGCTAGAGGACATGAAACGCAGTATTTT | CSARGHETQYF
TRBJ1-2 | - | - | TRBV25-1 | TGTGCCAGCAGTGAATTGAGAGGAGGCTATGGCTACACCTTC | CASSELRGGYGYTF
TRBJ2-7 | few | - | TRBV7-8 | TGTGCCAGCAGCTCGGGACTTCACTACGAGCAGTACTTC | CASSSGLHYEQYF
TRBJ2-3 | - | - | TRBV7-2 | TGTGCCAGCAGCCGGGTGGCGACTAACACAGATACGCAGTATTTT | CASSRVATNTDTQYF
TRBJ2-7 | few | - | TRBV4-1 | TGCGCCAGCAGCCAAGGGGACTCCGGCTCGGAGCAGTACTTC | CASSQGDSGSEQYF
TRBJ1-2 | - | - | TRBV29-1 | TGCAGCGTTGACGTTGCAGGTTTGGGCTATGGCTACACCTTC | CSVDVAGLGYGYTF
TRBJ1-2 | - | - | TRBV30 | TGTGCCTGGAGCGTCTCAGGGGCCTCAGGCTACACCTTC | CAWSVSGASGYTF
TRBJ2-1 | few | - | TRBV25-1 | TGTGCCAGCCAGTGGCACAATGAGCAGTTCTTC | CASQWHNEQFF
TRBJ2-7 | - | - | TRBV7-2 | TGTGCCAGCAGCTTCGGTCTCCGTCGGGGCCTCGAGCAGTACTTC | CASSFGLRRGLEQYF
TRBJ1-2 | - | TRBD1 | TRBV29-1 | TGCAGCGTTGGGGGACTATCGACAGGGAGAAGGGACTATGGCTACACCTTC | CSVGGLSTGRRDYGYTF
TRBJ1-1 | - | - | TRBV4-1 | TGCGCCAGCAGCCAAGCGGCACAGGATAACACTGAAGCTTTCTTT | CASSQAAQDNTEAFF
TRBJ2-2 | - | - | TRBV6-1 | TGTGCCAGCAACACACAGGAGGGGTTTACCGGGGAGCTGTTTTTT | CASNTQEGFTGELFF
TRBJ1-1 | once | - | TRBV5-1 | TGCGCCAGCAGCCCGCCGGGACCTGAAGCTTTCTTT | CASSPPGPEAFF
TRBJ2-1 | - | TRBD2 | TRBV9 | TGTGCCAGCAGCGTAGCTCCTTCAGCGGGGGTAACCAATGAGCAGTTCTTC | CASSVAPSAGVTNEQFF
TRBJ2-5 | - | - | TRBV6-5 | TGTGCCAGCAGTTATGGCCGCGCCCAGTACTTC | CASSYGRAQYF
TRBJ2-1 | - | - | TRBV5-1 | TGCGCCAGCAGCTTGGGCCCCATAGTCAATGAGCAGTTCTTC | CASSLGPIVNEQFF
TRBJ2-7 | few | TRBD2 | TRBV5-1 | TGCGCCAGCAGCTCGAACGGACTAGCGGATTATTACGAGCAGTACTTC | CASSSNGLADYYEQYF
TRBJ2-5 | - | - | TRBV29-1 | TGCAGCGTTGAATCTACCCAAGAGACCCAGTACTTC | CSVESTQETQYF
TRBJ2-7 | many | TRBD1 | TRBV29-1 | TGCAGCGGATGGGACAGGGACGTCGAGCAGTACTTC | CSGWDRDVEQYF
TRBJ2-1 | - | TRBD1 | TRBV11-2 | TGTGCCAGCAGCCCCCGGACAGGGAACAATGAGCAGTTCTTC | CASSPRTGNNEQFF
TRBJ1-6 | - | TRBD1 | TRBV30 | TGTGCCTGGACCGGGACAGTTCTATCACCCCTCCACTTT | CAWTGTVLSPLHF
TRBJ1-2 | - | - | TRBV25-1 | TGTGCCAGCAGTGCCCCACAGGGTAGGGGCTACACCTTC | CASSAPQGRGYTF
TRBJ2-5 | - | - | TRBV2 | TGTGCCAGCAGTGACTGGGGATCGGAGACCCAGTACTTC | CASSDWGSETQYF